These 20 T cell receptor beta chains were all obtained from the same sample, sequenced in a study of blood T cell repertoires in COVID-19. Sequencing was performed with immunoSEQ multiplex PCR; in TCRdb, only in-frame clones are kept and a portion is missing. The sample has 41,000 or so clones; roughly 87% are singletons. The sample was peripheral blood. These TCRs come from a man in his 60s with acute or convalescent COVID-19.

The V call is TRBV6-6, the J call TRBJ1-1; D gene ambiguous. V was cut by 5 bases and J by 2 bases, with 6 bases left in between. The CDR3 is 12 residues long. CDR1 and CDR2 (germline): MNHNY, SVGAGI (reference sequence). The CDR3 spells CASSPSNTEAFF. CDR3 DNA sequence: TGTGCCAGCAGTCCCTCCAACACTGAAGCTTTCTTT.

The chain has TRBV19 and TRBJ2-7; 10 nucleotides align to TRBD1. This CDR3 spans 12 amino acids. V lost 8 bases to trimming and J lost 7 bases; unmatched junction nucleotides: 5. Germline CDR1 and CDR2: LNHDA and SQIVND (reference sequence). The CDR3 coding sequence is TGTGCCAGTCGTCGGACAGGGGGAGAGCAGTACTTC. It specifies CASRRTGGEQYF.

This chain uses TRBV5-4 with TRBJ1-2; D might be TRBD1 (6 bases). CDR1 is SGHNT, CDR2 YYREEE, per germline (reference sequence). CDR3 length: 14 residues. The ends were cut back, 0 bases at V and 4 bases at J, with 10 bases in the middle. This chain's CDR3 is CASSLVGRGYGYTF. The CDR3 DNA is TGTGCCAGCAGCTTGGTAGGCAGGGGCTATGGCTACACCTTC.

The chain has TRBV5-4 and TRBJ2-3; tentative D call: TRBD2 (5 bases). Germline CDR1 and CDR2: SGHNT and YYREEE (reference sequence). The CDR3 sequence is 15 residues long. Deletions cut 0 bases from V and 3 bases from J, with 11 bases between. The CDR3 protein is CASSLAVEGTDTQYF. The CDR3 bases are TGTGCCAGCAGCTTGGCCGTAGAGGGTACAGATACGCAGTATTTT. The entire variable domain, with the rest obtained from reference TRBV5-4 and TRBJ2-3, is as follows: ETGVTQSPTHLIKTRGQQVTLRCSSQSGHNTVSWYQQALGQGPQFIFQYYREEENGRGNFPPRFSGLQFPNYSSELNVNALELDDSALYLCASSLAVEGTDTQYFGPGTRLTVL.

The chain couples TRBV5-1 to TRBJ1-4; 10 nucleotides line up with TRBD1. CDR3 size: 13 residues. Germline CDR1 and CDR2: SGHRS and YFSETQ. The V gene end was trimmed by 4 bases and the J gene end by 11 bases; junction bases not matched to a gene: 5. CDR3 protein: CASSQGQGWKLFF. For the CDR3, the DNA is TGCGCCAGCAGCCAGGGACAGGGGTGGAAACTGTTTTTT.

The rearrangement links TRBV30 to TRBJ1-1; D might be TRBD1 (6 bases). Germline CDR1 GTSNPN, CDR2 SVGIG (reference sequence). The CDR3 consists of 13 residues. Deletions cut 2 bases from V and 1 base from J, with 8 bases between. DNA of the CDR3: TGTGCCTGGAGTCCGACAGGGAACACTGAAGCTTTCTTT. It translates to CAWSPTGNTEAFF. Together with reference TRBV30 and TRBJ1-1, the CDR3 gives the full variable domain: SQTIHQWPATLVQPVGSPLSLECTVEGTSNPNLYWYRQAAGRGLQLLFYSVGIGQISSEVPQNLSASRPQDRQFILSSKKLLLSDSGFYLCAWSPTGNTEAFFGQGTRLTVV.

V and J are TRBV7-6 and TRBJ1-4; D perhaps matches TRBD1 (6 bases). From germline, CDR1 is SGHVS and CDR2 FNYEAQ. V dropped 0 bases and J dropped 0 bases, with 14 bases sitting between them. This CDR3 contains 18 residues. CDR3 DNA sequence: TGTGCCAGCAGCTTAGCGCTGGCGGGGGGCGCAACTAATGAAAAACTGTTTTTT. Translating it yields CASSLALAGGATNEKLFF. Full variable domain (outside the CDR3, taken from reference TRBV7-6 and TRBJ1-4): GAGVSQSPRYKVTKRGQDVALRCDPISGHVSLYWYRQALGQGPEFLTYFNYEAQQDKSGLPNDRFSAERPEGSISTLTIQRTEQRDSAMYRCASSLALAGGATNEKLFFGSGTQLSVL.

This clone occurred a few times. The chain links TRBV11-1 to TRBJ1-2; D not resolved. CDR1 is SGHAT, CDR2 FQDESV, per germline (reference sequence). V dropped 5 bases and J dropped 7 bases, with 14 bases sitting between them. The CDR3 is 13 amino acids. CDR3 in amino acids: CASSPPGPGGYTF. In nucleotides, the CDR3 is TGTGCCAGCAGCCCACCAGGTCCCGGTGGCTACACCTTC. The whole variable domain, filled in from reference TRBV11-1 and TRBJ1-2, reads EAEVAQSPRYKITEKSQAVAFWCDPISGHATLYWYRQILGQGPELLVQFQDESVVDDSQLPKDRFSAERLKGVDSTLKIQPAELGDSAMYLCASSPPGPGGYTFGSGTRLTVV.

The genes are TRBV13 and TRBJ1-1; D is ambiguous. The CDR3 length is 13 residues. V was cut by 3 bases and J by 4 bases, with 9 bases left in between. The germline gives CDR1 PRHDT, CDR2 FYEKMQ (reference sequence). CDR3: CASSFPGFTEAFF. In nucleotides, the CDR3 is TGTGCCAGCAGCTTCCCGGGATTCACTGAAGCTTTCTTT.

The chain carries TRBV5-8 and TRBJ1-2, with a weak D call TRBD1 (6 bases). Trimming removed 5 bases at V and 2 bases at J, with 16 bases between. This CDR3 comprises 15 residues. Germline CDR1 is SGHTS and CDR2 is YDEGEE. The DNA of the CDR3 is TGTGCCAGCAGTTTGACAGGAAGGACGAACTATGGCTACACCTTC. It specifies CASSLTGRTNYGYTF.

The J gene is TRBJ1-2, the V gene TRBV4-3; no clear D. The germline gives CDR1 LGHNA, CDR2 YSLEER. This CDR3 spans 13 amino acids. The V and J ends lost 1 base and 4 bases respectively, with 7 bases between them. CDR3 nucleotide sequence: TGCGCCAGCAGCCAAGGAACAGCCTATGGCTACACCTTC. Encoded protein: CASSQGTAYGYTF.

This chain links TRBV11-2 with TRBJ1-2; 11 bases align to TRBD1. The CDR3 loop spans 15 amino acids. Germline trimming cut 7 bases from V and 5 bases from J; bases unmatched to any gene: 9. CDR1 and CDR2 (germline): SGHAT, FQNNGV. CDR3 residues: CASTSRTGGVYGYTF. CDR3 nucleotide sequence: TGTGCCAGCACCTCCCGGACAGGGGGCGTGTATGGCTACACCTTC.

The DNA of the CDR3 is TGCGCCAGCACTGAGGCGAACACCGGGGAGCTGTTTTTT. This translates into CASTEANTGELFF. The chain couples TRBV5-1 to TRBJ2-2; D is undetermined. The CDR3 has 13 amino acids. Between the trimmed V and J ends, which lost 6 bases and 0 bases, there was a span of 6 bases. The germline V gene encodes CDR1 SGHRS and CDR2 YFSETQ.

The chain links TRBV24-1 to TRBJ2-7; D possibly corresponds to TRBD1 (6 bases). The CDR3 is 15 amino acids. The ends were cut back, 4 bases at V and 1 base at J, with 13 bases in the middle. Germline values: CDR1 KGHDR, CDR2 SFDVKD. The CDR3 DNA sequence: TGTGCCACCAGTGACCCGGGAAGGGGGTCCTACGAGCAGTACTTC. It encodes CATSDPGRGSYEQYF.

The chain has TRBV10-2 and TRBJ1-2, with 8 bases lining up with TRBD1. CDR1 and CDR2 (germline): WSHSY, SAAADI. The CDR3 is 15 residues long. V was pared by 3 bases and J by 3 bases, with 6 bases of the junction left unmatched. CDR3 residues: CASSDSGGLYYGYTF. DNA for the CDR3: TGCGCCAGCAGTGATTCAGGGGGCTTGTACTATGGCTACACCTTC.

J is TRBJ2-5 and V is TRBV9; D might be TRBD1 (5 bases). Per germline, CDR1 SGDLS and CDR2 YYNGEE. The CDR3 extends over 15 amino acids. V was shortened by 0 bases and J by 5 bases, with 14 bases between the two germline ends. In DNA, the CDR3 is TGTGCCAGCAGCGTAGTGGAAACACCAGGGGAGACCCAGTACTTC. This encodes CASSVVETPGETQYF.

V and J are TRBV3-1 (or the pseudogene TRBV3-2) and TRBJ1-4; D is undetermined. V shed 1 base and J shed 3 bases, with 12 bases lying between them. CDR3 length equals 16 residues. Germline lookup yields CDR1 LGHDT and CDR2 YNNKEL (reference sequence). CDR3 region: CASSQVTLPPNEKLFF. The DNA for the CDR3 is TGTGCCAGCAGCCAAGTAACCCTACCACCTAATGAAAAACTGTTTTTT.

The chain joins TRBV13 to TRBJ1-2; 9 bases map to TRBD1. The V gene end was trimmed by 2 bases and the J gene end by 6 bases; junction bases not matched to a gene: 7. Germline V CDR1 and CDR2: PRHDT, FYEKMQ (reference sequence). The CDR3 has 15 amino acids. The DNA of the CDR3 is TGTGCCAGCAGCTTAAAGCTCCGACAGGGGGATGGCTACACCTTC. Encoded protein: CASSLKLRQGDGYTF.

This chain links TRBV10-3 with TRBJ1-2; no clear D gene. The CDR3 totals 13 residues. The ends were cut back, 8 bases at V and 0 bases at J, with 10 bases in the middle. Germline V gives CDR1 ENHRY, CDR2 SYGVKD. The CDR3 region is CAILGRANYGYTF. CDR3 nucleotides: TGTGCCATCCTGGGCAGAGCTAACTATGGCTACACCTTC.

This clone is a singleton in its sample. CDR3 bases: TGTGCCAGCAGGGGACAGGGGGACCCCGGCGGCTACACCTTC. Protein sequence: CASRGQGDPGGYTF. V and J are TRBV6-4 and TRBJ1-2; 11 bases line up with TRBD1. This CDR3 comprises 14 residues. Trimming removed 6 bases from V and 8 bases from J; junction bases left unmatched: 8. Germline CDR1 and CDR2: MRHNA and SNTAGT.